Ten or more counts support the clone carrying this TCR beta chain. The antigen remains unidentified. The data belong to a study of T cell repertoires in cytomegalovirus infection. Study-level information: Evidence of both CMV infection and a matching HLA type came from public TCR beta signatures. General study points: The study found HLA-C-restricted CMV-specific TCR beta clonotypes dominating the ex vivo response.

The germline V gene has CDR1 SGHVS and CDR2 FNYEAQ. The length of the CDR3 is 14 residues. V lost 1 base, J lost 6 bases, and 10 bases lay in between. Using its own MiXCR run on the reads, TCRdb lists one record per CDR3 protein. The sample lists about 700,000 distinct CDR3 sequences, 30% to 35% occurring once. This clonotype was obtained from a human donor in good health (CMV status not recorded). Some clones in this sample may be carry-over from other donors' samples. This material consisted of cultured PBMCs, taken from culture after CMV antigen stimulation. V gene TRBV7-6 combines with J gene TRBJ2-1; D not certain. The CDR3 DNA reads TGTGCCAGCAGCTTAGGACTGCAAGGCAATGAGCAGTTCTTC. Translated: CASSLGLQGNEQFF.